The 23 T cell receptor beta chains below were found in one sample sequenced in a study of T cells in localized non-small cell lung cancer. Using immunoSEQ multiplex PCR, the repertoire was profiled, and TCRdb retains in-frame clones only, with some absent. The sample has tens of thousands of clones, approximately 84% seen once; the top ten hold roughly 13%. Here the sequenced sample was peripheral blood, taken before any cancer treatment. These receptors all stem from a female donor of 60 years or more with stage I lung adenocarcinoma.

V usage is TRBV7-2 and J usage is TRBJ1-2, with 8 bases lining up with TRBD1. Germline V gene sequence: CDR1 SGHTA, CDR2 FQGNSA. The CDR3 spans 15 residues. V shed 2 bases, J shed 2 bases, and the junction held 4 bases outside the gene matches. The CDR3 coding sequence is TGTGCCAGCAGCTTACGGGACAGGCCAAACTATGGCTACACCTTC. Residues: CASSLRDRPNYGYTF. Drawing the rest from reference TRBV7-2 and TRBJ1-2, the complete variable domain is GAGVSQSPSNKVTEKGKDVELRCDPISGHTALYWYRQSLGQGLEFLIYFQGNSAPDKSGLPSDRFSAERTGGSVSTLTIQRTQQEDSAVYLCASSLRDRPNYGYTFGSGTRLTVV.

The chain couples TRBV19 to TRBJ1-1, with D possibly being TRBD1 (6 bases). Per the germline V gene, CDR1 is LNHDA and CDR2 is SQIVND (reference sequence). Trimming shortened V by 2 bases and J by 4 bases, and 11 bases separated the two germline ends. This CDR3 comprises 14 residues. CDR3 DNA sequence: TGTGCCAGTAGTATACCGGGCAGGGGCACTGAAGCTTTCTTT. It yields the protein CASSIPGRGTEAFF.

The V gene is TRBV28, the J gene TRBJ1-2; 7 bases are a match to TRBD1. The V segment lost 11 bases and the J segment 4 bases; nucleotides outside the gene matches: 10. Germline loops: CDR1 MDHEN, CDR2 SYDVKM. This CDR3 region has 13 residues. The CDR3 DNA reads as TGTGCCGGAGTACGACAGGGTACCTATGGCTACACCTTC. It is translated as CAGVRQGTYGYTF.

This chain uses TRBV2 with TRBJ1-1, with TRBD1 as a possible D gene (5 bases). This CDR3 spans 14 amino acids. Germline CDR1 and CDR2: SNHLY and FYNNEI. V lost 6 bases to trimming and J lost 1 base, with 12 bases between them. The chain's CDR3 is CASSTSQGNTEAFF. In nucleotides, the CDR3 is TGTGCCAGCAGCACAAGTCAGGGGAACACTGAAGCTTTCTTT.

This chain links TRBV7-9 with TRBJ2-1, with D unclear. V lost 3 bases, J lost 7 bases, and 4 bases lay in between. CDR1 is SEHNR and CDR2 is FQNEAQ in the germline V gene (reference sequence). The CDR3 is made up of 11 amino acids. The CDR3 region has the DNA TGTGCCAGCAGCTTGGCTAATGAGCAGTTCTTC. Translation gives CASSLANEQFF.

This chain links TRBV5-4 with TRBJ2-2; perhaps TRBD2 as D (5 bases). The CDR3 sequence is 15 residues long. Per germline, CDR1 SGHNT and CDR2 YYREEE (reference sequence). V was cut by 3 bases and J by 4 bases, with 13 bases left in between. The CDR3 DNA is TGTGCCAGCAGCTGGATAGGGAGTGGCACCGGGGAGCTGTTTTTT. This encodes CASSWIGSGTGELFF. The variable domain in full, completed from reference TRBV5-4 and TRBJ2-2, reads ETGVTQSPTHLIKTRGQQVTLRCSSQSGHNTVSWYQQALGQGPQFIFQYYREEENGRGNFPPRFSGLQFPNYSSELNVNALELDDSALYLCASSWIGSGTGELFFGEGSRLTVL.

The chain is built from TRBV6-5 and TRBJ1-2, with D possibly TRBD1 on 5 matching bases. The CDR3 loop spans 11 amino acids. The V end was cut by 8 bases, the J end by 2 bases, with 6 bases between. The germline gives CDR1 MNHEY, CDR2 SVGAGI. The CDR3 region is CASWGNYGYTF. Written as DNA, the CDR3 is TGTGCCAGCTGGGGGAACTATGGCTACACCTTC.

The V and J genes are TRBV2 and TRBJ2-1, with a possible D match to TRBD2 (6 bases). Trimming shortened V by 5 bases and J by 4 bases, and 21 bases separated the two germline ends. The germline CDR1 and CDR2 sequences are SNHLY and FYNNEI. CDR3 length: 17 amino acids. In DNA form, the CDR3 reads TGTGCCAGCAGTAGAGTGGGACTCCAGAAATCATACAATGAGCAGTTCTTC. Protein: CASSRVGLQKSYNEQFF. Filled out from reference TRBV2 and TRBJ2-1, the complete variable domain reads EPEVTQTPSHQVTQMGQEVILRCVPISNHLYFYWYRQILGQKVEFLVSFYNNEISEKSEIFDDQFSVERPDGSNFTLKIRSTKLEDSAMYFCASSRVGLQKSYNEQFFGPGTRLTVL.

The chain carries TRBV5-1 and TRBJ1-1; no clear D gene. The germline V and J ends were trimmed by 0 bases and 2 bases, with 5 bases remaining between them. This CDR3 contains 13 residues. Germline CDR1 is SGHRS and CDR2 is YFSETQ. DNA of the CDR3: TGCGCCAGCAGCTTGGACCCTAACACTGAAGCTTTCTTT. It codes for CASSLDPNTEAFF. The full variable domain, rest sourced from reference TRBV5-1 and TRBJ1-1, is KAGVTQTPRYLIKTRGQQVTLSCSPISGHRSVSWYQQTPGQGLQFLFEYFSETQRNKGNFPGRFSGRQFSNSRSEMNVSTLELGDSALYLCASSLDPNTEAFFGQGTRLTVV.

The gene calls are TRBV6-1 and TRBJ1-3; tentative D call: TRBD1 (6 bases). The CDR3 is made up of 15 amino acids. Germline CDR1 MNHNS, CDR2 SASEGT. V shed 2 bases and J shed 5 bases, with 13 bases lying between them. CDR3 region: CASSEQSGDRNTIYF. CDR3 bases: TGTGCCAGCAGTGAACAATCAGGGGATAGAAACACCATATATTTT.

CDR3 nucleotides: TGTGCCAGCAGCTTAGGCGGGGGGCAAGAGACCCAGTACTTC. It yields the protein CASSLGGGQETQYF. This chain links TRBV7-2 with TRBJ2-5; TRBD2 matches 8 bases. The junction had 0 bases not matched to a gene; V was cut back by 1 base and J by 2 bases. This CDR3 region has 14 residues. CDR1 is SGHTA and CDR2 is FQGNSA in the germline V gene.

The chain couples TRBV19 to TRBJ2-7, with TRBD1 matching over 9 bases. V shed 5 bases, J shed 5 bases, and the junction held 4 bases outside the gene matches. Germline CDR1 reads LNHDA; CDR2 reads SQIVND (reference sequence). CDR3 length equals 13 residues. In DNA, the CDR3 is TGTGCCAGTAGTCTTCGACAGGGGGACGAGCAGTACTTC. This sequence encodes CASSLRQGDEQYF.

This clone was found a few times. The rearrangement joins TRBV11-3 to TRBJ1-1; D not resolved. V was shortened by 6 bases and J by 5 bases, with 13 bases between the two germline ends. CDR1 and CDR2 (germline): SGHNT, YENEEA. This CDR3 is 13 amino acids long. The CDR3 DNA reads TGTGCCAGCAGGATTAGGGAGGGAACTGAAGCTTTCTTT. Protein: CASRIREGTEAFF.

This sequence joins TRBV4-2 and TRBJ2-1; 9 positions agree with TRBD2. Germline CDR1 reads LGHNA; CDR2 reads YNFKEQ. CDR3 length equals 15 residues. The trim removed 2 bases at V and 9 bases at J, leaving 8 bases unmatched. CDR3 sequence reads: CASSQYLAGIVEQFF. CDR3 in DNA: TGTGCCAGCAGCCAATATCTAGCGGGAATAGTTGAGCAGTTCTTC.

This clone occurred once. The V call is TRBV5-6, the J call TRBJ1-2; D is unclear. The CDR3 is 15 residues long. Germline-derived CDR1 and CDR2 are SGHDT and YYEEEE. V shed 3 bases and J shed 0 bases, with 12 bases lying between them. CDR3 region: CASSSPRTANYGYTF. As DNA, the CDR3 is TGTGCCAGCAGCTCGCCGCGGACGGCTAACTATGGCTACACCTTC.

The CDR3 spells CASSEEQGENTEAFF. Here the CDR3 DNA reads TGTGCCAGCAGCGAAGAACAGGGGGAGAACACTGAAGCTTTCTTT. The rearrangement uses TRBV21-1 and TRBJ1-1; TRBD1 reflects the table's D call only, with no check against the DNA. TRBV21-1 is shown as a pseudogene. This CDR3 comprises 15 residues.

The chain combines TRBV7-8 with TRBJ2-3, with D possibly being TRBD2 (5 bases). V dropped 3 bases and J dropped 4 bases, with 8 bases sitting between them. From germline, CDR1 is SGHVS and CDR2 FQNEAQ. CDR3 length equals 13 residues. This CDR3 reads CASSFERADTQYF. The CDR3, as DNA: TGTGCCAGCAGCTTCGAGAGGGCAGATACGCAGTATTTT. Variable domain in full (rest from reference TRBV7-8 and TRBJ2-3): GAGVSQSPRYKVAKRGQDVALRCDPISGHVSLFWYQQALGQGPEFLTYFQNEAQLDKSGLPSDRFFAERPEGSVSTLKIQRTQQEDSAVYLCASSFERADTQYFGPGTRLTVL.

The rearrangement joins TRBV5-1 to TRBJ2-1; no firm D call. Germline loops: CDR1 SGHRS, CDR2 YFSETQ. Deletions cut 4 bases from V and 5 bases from J, with 13 bases between. CDR3 length: 14 residues. CDR3 nucleotide sequence: TGCGCCAGCAGCCCCCCGGTGATTAACAATGAGCAGTTCTTC. It encodes CASSPPVINNEQFF.

The V and J genes are TRBV21-1 and TRBJ1-2. TRBV21-1 is a pseudogene locus. This CDR3 contains 15 residues. CDR3 sequence: CASSKDGLLNYGYTF. The DNA of the CDR3 is TGTGCCAGCAGCAAAGACGGCCTCTTGAACTATGGCTACACCTTC.

This clone was seen once. The chain joins TRBV18 to TRBJ2-3; 11 bases match TRBD2. The junction had 3 bases not matched to a gene; V was cut back by 4 bases and J by 0 bases. CDR3 length: 16 residues. CDR1 and CDR2 (germline): KGHSH, LQKENI. The CDR3 DNA sequence: TGTGCCAGCTCACAGGGGACTAGCGGAAGCACAGATACGCAGTATTTT. Translating it yields CASSQGTSGSTDTQYF.

This clone has a count of ten or more. The chain employs TRBV7-9 and TRBJ1-1, with D tentatively TRBD1 (5 bases). This CDR3 comprises 13 residues. V gave up 7 bases and J gave up 4 bases, with 13 bases separating them. Germline V CDR1 and CDR2: SEHNR, FQNEAQ (reference sequence). The CDR3 loop reads CASIPGRFTEAFF. In nucleotides, the CDR3 is TGTGCCAGCATTCCGGGGCGGTTCACTGAAGCTTTCTTT. The full variable domain, in which reference TRBV7-9 and TRBJ1-1 provide the parts outside the CDR3, is DTGVSQNPRHKITKRGQNVTFRCDPISEHNRLYWYRQTLGQGPEFLTYFQNEAQLEKSRLLSDRFSAERPKGSFSTLEIQRTEQGDSAMYLCASIPGRFTEAFFGQGTRLTVV.

This clone has more than one count but fewer than ten. The chain uses TRBV15 and TRBJ1-2; weak D call: TRBD1 (6 bases). The CDR3 runs 14 residues. The germline gives CDR1 LNHNV, CDR2 YYDKDF (reference sequence). Trimming cost V 4 bases and J 8 bases, with 17 bases left between them. Here the CDR3 DNA reads TGTGCCACCAGCATAAGGGGGGGAACAGGCGGCTACACCTTC. Amino acid sequence: CATSIRGGTGGYTF.

The table lists this clone with a count of one. The rearrangement links TRBV27 to TRBJ2-2, with D possibly being TRBD1 (6 bases). This CDR3 region has 16 residues. From germline, CDR1 is MNHEY and CDR2 SMNVEV (reference sequence). The V and J ends lost 7 bases and 4 bases respectively, with 19 bases between them. CDR3 DNA: TGTGCCAGCAACCCGTGGACAGTAAGACGCACCGGGGAGCTGTTTTTT. This encodes CASNPWTVRRTGELFF.